This T cell receptor beta chain was captured by sequencing in a study of beta chain features in type 1 diabetes. About the study: Similarity in age, gender and cell yields was seen between patients and healthy donors.

This CDR3 comprises 15 residues. Germline V gives CDR1 SGHTA, CDR2 FQGTGA. V shed 5 bases and J 6 bases; nucleotides not matched to a gene: 9. Donors contributed one heparinised blood draw apiece, averaging about 120 mL. Findings of the study overall: There were fewer insertions and more deletions at the VDJ junctions of type 1 diabetes patients. The study found moderately but significantly shorter TCRB CDR3s in all four CD4+ subsets of Type 1 diabetes patients.

The whole isolated RNA underwent reverse transcription, so sequencing captured expressed TCRB transcripts. Clones were read by immunoSEQ multiplex PCR, and TCRdb kept only the in-frame ones, dropping some. This sample has about 45,000 clones, with roughly 70% found just once. This clone was counted a single time. Its target is not known. The chain combines TRBV7-3 with TRBJ2-2; TRBD1 matches 7 bases. This receptor was obtained from a woman younger than 35 with type 1 diabetes. The specimen was Tregs from blood. As DNA, the CDR3 is TGTGCCAGCAGCCCGGGACAGCGGCCCGCCGGGGAGCTGTTTTTT. Translation: CASSPGQRPAGELFF.